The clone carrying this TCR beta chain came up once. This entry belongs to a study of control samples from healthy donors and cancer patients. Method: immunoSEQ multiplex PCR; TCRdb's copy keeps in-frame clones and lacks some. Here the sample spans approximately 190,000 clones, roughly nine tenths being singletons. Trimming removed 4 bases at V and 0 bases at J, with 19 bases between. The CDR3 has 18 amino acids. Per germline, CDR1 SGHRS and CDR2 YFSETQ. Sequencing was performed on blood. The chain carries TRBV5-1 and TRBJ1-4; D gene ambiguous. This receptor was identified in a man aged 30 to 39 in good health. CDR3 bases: TGCGCCAGCAGCCCATCCAGCATAGGGCTTGCAACTAATGAAAAACTGTTTTTT. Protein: CASSPSSIGLATNEKLFF.